This passage covers 15 T cell receptor beta chains from one sample sequenced in a study of blood T cell repertoires in COVID-19. Some clones are missing from TCRdb's copy, which holds only in-frame ones; the method was immunoSEQ multiplex PCR. The data contain a few hundred thousand clones, 82% of them singletons. Source material: peripheral blood. Receptors originate from a woman aged 18-30 years with acute or convalescent COVID-19.

The V gene is TRBV27, the J gene TRBJ1-5, with TRBD1 identical over 7 bases. The germline CDR1 and CDR2 sequences are MNHEY and SMNVEV (reference sequence). Unmatched junction bases numbered 5, after V lost 6 bases and J lost 3 bases. CDR3 size: 14 residues. DNA for the CDR3: TGTGCCAGCAGCCCGGGACAGCCCAATCAGCCCCAGCATTTT. Its protein product is CASSPGQPNQPQHF.

The chain employs TRBV12-3 or TRBV12-4 and TRBJ1-3; tentatively, D is TRBD1 (5 bases). The CDR3 covers 13 residues. The V end lost 2 bases, the J end lost 8 bases, and 10 bases lay between the germline ends. CDR3 amino acids: CASSLLGGDTIYF. The CDR3 bases are TGTGCCAGCAGTTTATTGGGGGGGGACACCATATATTTT.

This chain uses TRBV20-1 with TRBJ1-1; D not certain. The CDR3 is made up of 11 amino acids. The V gene's germline CDR1 is DFQATT and CDR2 SNEGSKA (reference sequence). CDR3 loop: CRGRENTEAFF. In DNA form, the CDR3 reads TGCAGAGGGCGGGAGAACACTGAAGCTTTCTTT.

CDR3 sequence (DNA): TGTGCCAGCAGCCGCGAGGCCAGGGGTGGGGCAGATACGCAGTATTTT. Protein sequence: CASSREARGGADTQYF. J is TRBJ2-3 and V is TRBV7-2; D possibly corresponds to TRBD1 (6 bases). V gave up 5 bases and J gave up 4 bases, with 19 bases separating them. The CDR3 has 16 residues. Germline V CDR1 and CDR2: SGHTA, FQGNSA.

The J gene is TRBJ2-5, the V gene TRBV11-2; TRBD1 might be the D (6 bases). CDR1 is SGHAT, CDR2 FQNNGV, per germline. V lost 2 bases to trimming and J lost 5 bases, with 12 bases between them. This CDR3 has 14 residues. The DNA for the CDR3 is TGTGCCAGCAGCTTAAGGACGAGGGGGGAGACCCAGTACTTC. Translated, it gives CASSLRTRGETQYF.

With regard to this clone: Mismatch with germline at one junction end may stem from a read error. The J gene is TRBJ2-1, the V gene TRBV19, with D hard to call. Germline-derived CDR1 and CDR2 are LNHDA and SQIVND (reference sequence). This CDR3 has 13 residues. The CDR3: CASSISPYKEQFF. CDR3 nucleotides: TGTGCCAGTAGTATTTCCCCGTACAAGGAGCAGTTCTTC.

The chain uses TRBV7-2 and TRBJ1-2, with TRBD1 identical over 7 bases. Germline loops: CDR1 SGHTA, CDR2 FQGNSA. V was pared by 2 bases and J by 6 bases, with 9 bases of the junction left unmatched. The CDR3 length is 15 residues. The CDR3 region is CASSLNVRQGHGYTF. The CDR3 bases are TGTGCCAGCAGCTTAAACGTCCGACAGGGTCATGGCTACACCTTC.

This clone turned up a few times. The V gene is TRBV6-2 or TRBV6-3, the J gene TRBJ2-5; D may be TRBD1 (6 bases). V lost 4 bases to trimming and J lost 1 base, with 16 bases between them. Germline values: CDR1 MNHEY, CDR2 SVGEGT. The CDR3 totals 16 residues. The CDR3 DNA follows: TGTGCCAGCAGTTTTCGCCTGACAGGCCTCCAAGAGACCCAGTACTTC. This gives the protein CASSFRLTGLQETQYF.

Comment on this clone: One junction end does not reproduce the germline sequence, and a read error may be involved. This chain links TRBV6-1 with TRBJ2-1, with 10 bases lining up with TRBD2. Germline V gives CDR1 MNHNS, CDR2 SASEGT. The length of the CDR3 is 15 residues. The CDR3 sequence: CASREAGGPQNEQFF. The CDR3 DNA is TGTGCCAGCAGAGAAGCGGGAGGGCCTCAAAATGAGCAGTTCTTC.

V usage is TRBV12-3 or TRBV12-4 and J usage is TRBJ2-1, with no clear D. The CDR3 is 12 residues long. Deletions cut 3 bases from V and 6 bases from J, with 6 bases between. CDR3 loop: CASSFRTNEQFF. The CDR3 nucleotides are TGTGCCAGCAGTTTCAGAACCAATGAGCAGTTCTTC.

Points on this clone: In the same sample, other DNA sequences code for this CDR3. This chain connects TRBV18 to TRBJ1-1; D might be TRBD1 (6 bases). The V gene's germline CDR1 is KGHSH and CDR2 LQKENI. V was clipped by 6 bases and J by 2 bases, with 19 bases between them. The CDR3 totals 16 residues. DNA of the CDR3: TGTGCCAGCTCGTGGAGTACAGGGTCAGGAAACACTGAAGCTTTCTTT. This translates into CASSWSTGSGNTEAFF.

The chain employs TRBV28 and TRBJ2-7, with a tentative D call TRBD2 (6 bases). V shed 4 bases and J shed 2 bases, with 15 bases lying between them. Germline CDR1 MDHEN, CDR2 SYDVKM. This CDR3 is built from 15 residues. CDR3 in DNA: TGTGCCAGCAGTTCCGTGGCGGGAAAAACCTACGAGCAGTACTTC. Protein product: CASSSVAGKTYEQYF.

This chain links TRBV5-1 with TRBJ2-1, with 16 bases aligning to TRBD2. Germline lookup yields CDR1 SGHRS and CDR2 YFSETQ. Losses at the gene ends were 6 bases for V and 6 bases for J; bases not matched to a gene: 9. The CDR3 is 17 residues long. The CDR3: CASNGPGTSGRGNEQFF. The DNA of the CDR3 is TGCGCCAGCAATGGACCCGGGACTAGCGGGAGGGGCAATGAGCAGTTCTTC.

This clone was detected a few times. V gene TRBV30 combines with J gene TRBJ2-4, with 13 bases aligning to TRBD2. The length of the CDR3 is 18 residues. Germline CDR1 is GTSNPN and CDR2 is SVGIG (reference sequence). The trim removed 0 bases at V and 8 bases at J, leaving 13 bases unmatched. Written as DNA, the CDR3 is TGTGCCTGGAGTGTTTTGTCCGGACTAGCGGGAGAGGGAGACATTCAGTACTTC. Its translation: CAWSVLSGLAGEGDIQYF.

The rearrangement uses TRBV28 and TRBJ2-6; D remains unclear. CDR3 length: 16 amino acids. V was pared by 5 bases and J by 0 bases, with 11 bases between. Germline assignment: CDR1 MDHEN and CDR2 SYDVKM. DNA for the CDR3: TGTGCCAGCAGTCTCACCGCGTACTCTGGGGCCAACGTCCTGACTTTC. Translated: CASSLTAYSGANVLTF.